This passage covers 19 T cell receptor beta chains from one sample sequenced in a study of T cells in Graves' hyperthyroidism and ophthalmopathy. RNA transcripts served as the template for amplifying TCR beta CDR3 regions. An initial round of RT-PCR targeting the TCR CDR3 relied on the HTBI primer set. In TCRdb, the multiplex PCR reads were re-called with MiXCR into one record per CDR3 protein. Of around 530,000 distinct CDR3 sequences listed, 17% were seen once; the top ten hold 17%. Sequencing was done on a sample of blood. The source is a woman between 18 and 29 years old with Graves' ophthalmopathy.

The chain links TRBV6-2 or TRBV6-3 to TRBJ2-3, with no clear D. Trimming stripped 5 bases from V and 8 bases from J, with 14 bases between. The CDR3 totals 13 residues. Germline V gives CDR1 MNHEY, CDR2 SVGEGT. CDR3 amino acids: CASSGDVAGTQYF. The CDR3 DNA reads TGTGCCAGCAGTGGAGACGTCGCTGGTACGCAGTATTTT.

This clonotype was found many times. The J gene is TRBJ1-5, the V gene TRBV7-6, with D uncertain. The V and J ends lost 1 base and 6 bases respectively, with 10 bases between them. Germline lookup yields CDR1 SGHVS and CDR2 FNYEAQ. The CDR3 length is 14 residues. This CDR3 reads CASSLGSGGQPQHF. The DNA for the CDR3 is TGTGCCAGCAGCTTAGGATCGGGTGGTCAGCCCCAGCATTTT. Variable domain in full (rest from reference TRBV7-6 and TRBJ1-5): GAGVSQSPRYKVTKRGQDVALRCDPISGHVSLYWYRQALGQGPEFLTYFNYEAQQDKSGLPNDRFSAERPEGSISTLTIQRTEQRDSAMYRCASSLGSGGQPQHFGDGTRLSIL.

This clonotype was seen many times. V gene TRBV3-1 combines with J gene TRBJ1-1, with TRBD1 identical over 10 bases. CDR1 is LGHDT and CDR2 is YNNKEL in the germline V gene (reference sequence). The CDR3 covers 16 residues. With 2 bases clipped from V and 2 bases from J, the junction kept 5 bases outside the gene matches. The CDR3 DNA reads TGTGCCAGCAGCCAAAGGGGACAGGGGCATAACACTGAAGCTTTCTTT. It specifies CASSQRGQGHNTEAFF.

The chain has TRBV7-9 and TRBJ2-3, with D possibly being TRBD2 (7 bases). CDR1 and CDR2 (germline): SEHNR, FQNEAQ (reference sequence). The CDR3 sequence is 16 residues long. V was shortened by 5 bases and J by 2 bases, with 17 bases between the two germline ends. The CDR3 DNA follows: TGTGCCAGCAGCCGGGGGCAAGCGGGACACACAGATACGCAGTATTTT. It encodes CASSRGQAGHTDTQYF.

In its sample, this clonotype was seen many times. The genes are TRBV28 and TRBJ2-7; unclear D gene. V lost 3 bases and J lost 5, with 20 bases in between. The CDR3 is made up of 16 amino acids. Germline V gene data show CDR1 as MDHEN and CDR2 as SYDVKM. CDR3 coding DNA: TGTGCCAGCAGTTTGGGGTTGGCCCAGCAGGACCACGAGCAGTACTTC. Protein sequence: CASSLGLAQQDHEQYF.

This clonotype was seen many times. The CDR3 loop is CASSLTRLAGNYEQYF. DNA for the CDR3: TGTGCCAGCAGCCTCACGAGACTAGCGGGGAACTACGAGCAGTACTTC. V usage is TRBV11-2 and J usage is TRBJ2-7; TRBD2 aligns across 11 bases. Per the germline V gene, CDR1 is SGHAT and CDR2 is FQNNGV. The CDR3 is 16 residues long. V dropped 5 bases and J dropped 3; count of bases not matched to a gene: 9.

The genes are TRBV14 and TRBJ2-7, with D possibly being TRBD2 (6 bases). With 2 bases removed from V and 2 bases from J, the gap between germline ends came to 16 bases. The CDR3 sequence is 16 residues long. Germline V lookup: CDR1 SGHDN, CDR2 FVKESK. The DNA for the CDR3 is TGTGCCAGCAGCCAACGGGACTCCCCCCTCGCCTACGAGCAGTACTTC. Amino acid sequence: CASSQRDSPLAYEQYF.

The chain is built from TRBV7-2 and TRBJ1-3; D is possibly TRBD1 (5 bases). The germline CDR1 and CDR2 sequences are SGHTA and FQGNSA. This CDR3 has 18 residues. V lost 7 bases and J lost 0, with 22 bases in between. CDR3 DNA: TGTGCCAGCACCTTCCTCAGGGCCCCCGAACGCTCTGGAAACACCATATATTTT. Amino acids: CASTFLRAPERSGNTIYF. The whole variable domain, filled in from reference TRBV7-2 and TRBJ1-3, reads GAGVSQSPSNKVTEKGKDVELRCDPISGHTALYWYRQSLGQGLEFLIYFQGNSAPDKSGLPSDRFSAERTGGSVSTLTIQRTQQEDSAVYLCASTFLRAPERSGNTIYFGEGSWLTVV.

This chain links TRBV5-5 with TRBJ2-5; maybe TRBD1 (6 bases). V was cut by 5 bases and J by 5 bases, with 13 bases left in between. The CDR3 totals 13 residues. From germline, CDR1 is SGHKS and CDR2 YYEKEE (reference sequence). Here the CDR3 DNA reads TGTGCCAGCAGAGGGGACAATCAGGAGACCCAGTACTTC. As protein: CASRGDNQETQYF.

This clonotype was seen repeatedly, ten times or more. The V gene is TRBV5-1, the J gene TRBJ2-3; possibly TRBD1 for D (6 bases). CDR3 length equals 15 residues. Germline V CDR1 and CDR2: SGHRS, YFSETQ. V was cut by 3 bases and J by 3 bases, with 14 bases left in between. The CDR3 region is CASSSAGRGTDTQYF. CDR3 DNA sequence: TGCGCCAGCAGCTCCGCAGGCAGGGGAACAGATACGCAGTATTTT.

In this sample, this clonotype turned up a few times. The chain joins TRBV14 to TRBJ2-1; 9 bases line up with TRBD1. CDR1 and CDR2 from the germline V gene are SGHDN and FVKESK. This CDR3 is 13 amino acids long. J lost 4 bases, V lost 8 bases, and 3 bases had no gene match. The CDR3 DNA follows: TGTGCCAGCGGGGACAGGGAATACAATGAGCAGTTCTTC. As protein: CASGDREYNEQFF. The variable domain in full, completed from reference TRBV14 and TRBJ2-1, reads EAGVTQFPSHSVIEKGQTVTLRCDPISGHDNLYWYRRVMGKEIKFLLHFVKESKQDESGMPNNRFLAERTGGTYSTLKVQPAELEDSGVYFCASGDREYNEQFFGPGTRLTVL.

This clonotype was seen at least ten times. The CDR3 sequence: CASSQTSGASTDTQYF. CDR3 nucleotide sequence: TGTGCCAGCAGCCAGACTAGCGGGGCTAGCACAGATACGCAGTATTTT. The chain joins TRBV11-2 to TRBJ2-3; 11 positions match TRBD2. The CDR3 sequence is 16 residues long. Germline values: CDR1 SGHAT, CDR2 FQNNGV. With 5 bases clipped from V and 0 bases from J, the junction kept 4 bases outside the gene matches.

This clonotype was counted many times. This chain uses TRBV5-6 with TRBJ2-5, with D unresolved. V was trimmed by 7 bases and J by 5 bases, leaving 9 bases between them. The CDR3 covers 11 residues. CDR1 and CDR2 (germline): SGHDT, YYEEEE. The CDR3 nucleotides read TGTGCCAGCGGTTCAGTCGAGACCCAGTACTTC. This sequence encodes CASGSVETQYF.

This clonotype was detected ten times or more. This chain connects TRBV27 to TRBJ2-1; TRBD1 might be the D (5 bases). CDR1 is MNHEY, CDR2 SMNVEV, per germline (reference sequence). This CDR3 has 15 residues. The V and J ends lost 5 bases and 6 bases respectively, with 17 bases between them. CDR3 protein: CASSPAGAGSNEQFF. The CDR3, as DNA: TGTGCCAGCAGTCCCGCTGGGGCAGGGTCCAATGAGCAGTTCTTC.

At least ten counts were recorded for this clonotype. V and J are TRBV29-1 and TRBJ2-1, with D perhaps TRBD1 (6 bases). Germline V lookup: CDR1 SQVTM, CDR2 ANQGSEA. V was trimmed by 6 bases and J by 1 base, leaving 13 bases between them. The CDR3 extends over 14 amino acids. CDR3 bases: TGCAGCGTGGGACACGCGAGTTCCTACAATGAGCAGTTCTTC. Translation gives CSVGHASSYNEQFF.

This clonotype was observed a few times. The chain has TRBV27 and TRBJ2-3; 7 bases fit TRBD1. Germline CDR1 MNHEY, CDR2 SMNVEV (reference sequence). Trimming removed 3 bases from V and 6 bases from J; junction bases left unmatched: 6. The CDR3 contains 14 residues. CDR3 residues: CASSFGTAADTQYF. For the CDR3, the DNA is TGTGCCAGCAGTTTCGGGACAGCAGCCGATACGCAGTATTTT.

With respect to this clonotype: This may stem from a read error, because a much larger clone lies one nucleotide away. The genes are TRBV27 and TRBJ2-1; D might be TRBD2 (5 bases). The DNA end is a closer match to TRBJ2-7, so the J assignment may be wrong. The germline CDR1 and CDR2 sequences are MNHEY and SMNVEV (reference sequence). This CDR3 region has 14 residues. The DNA of the CDR3 is TGTGCCAGCAGTCTCTATACGTCGGGAAATGAGCAGTACTTC. This encodes CASSLYTSGNEQYF.

This clonotype occurred many times. The chain carries TRBV7-3 and TRBJ1-1; tentatively, D is TRBD1 (5 bases). Germline CDR1 SGHTA, CDR2 FQGTGA. Trimming stripped 5 bases from V and 1 base from J, with 8 bases between. This CDR3 has 13 residues. The CDR3 DNA follows: TGTGCCAGCAGCCGACAGACGAACACTGAAGCTTTCTTT. Its translation is CASSRQTNTEAFF.

This clonotype was observed at least ten times. The chain joins TRBV9 to TRBJ1-6; possible D gene TRBD1, 5 bases. Germline assignment: CDR1 SGDLS and CDR2 YYNGEE. This CDR3 contains 14 residues. Trimming took off 1 base at V and 5 bases at J, with 7 bases between the two ends. The DNA of the CDR3 is TGTGCCAGCAGCGTAAAACAGGATAATTCACCCCTCCACTTT. Protein sequence: CASSVKQDNSPLHF. Full variable domain (outside the CDR3, taken from reference TRBV9 and TRBJ1-6): DSGVTQTPKHLITATGQRVTLRCSPRSGDLSVYWYQQSLDQGLQFLIQYYNGEERAKGNILERFSAQQFPDLHSELNLSSLELGDSALYFCASSVKQDNSPLHFGNGTRLTVT.